This paragraph covers one T cell receptor (beta chain) sequence. Its antigen is unidentified. Isolated RNA was reverse transcribed into cDNA used as the sequencing template. Profiled with immunoSEQ multiplex PCR; TCRdb holds only in-frame clones, not every one. Of approximately 42,000 clones in the sample, under 70% were seen once. The treatment is: oral pan-JAK inhibitor, 5-10 mg twice daily. Cell sorting was applied to PBMCs, and CD4+ and CD8+ T cells were collected. Germline loops: CDR1 SGHVS, CDR2 FQNEAQ. V lost 1 base and J lost 14; bases outside the gene matches: 17. The CDR3 extends over 16 amino acids. This entry belongs to a study of CD8+ T cells in alopecia areata. Study context: Tofacitinib administration persisted for 6 to 18 months, succeeded by 6 months off drug. Notes on the study in general: There were many expanded lesional clones persisting in scalp and blood during tofacitinib. Scalp sample sequencing also detects resident alphabeta T cells of normal skin.

The sequencing used CD8+ T cells sorted from blood, collected at week 4, from a patient treated with tofacitinib. The receptor's source is a human donor with alopecia areata. The gene calls are TRBV7-8 and TRBJ2-1, with 7 nucleotides matching TRBD1. The CDR3 spells CASSLGRDKSTGVEFF. The CDR3 DNA is TGTGCCAGCAGCTTAGGACGGGACAAGAGTACAGGGGTGGAGTTCTTC.